A single sample gave rise to the 32 T cell receptor beta chains below, sequenced in a study of T cell repertoires in cytomegalovirus infection. TCRdb reanalysed the reads using MiXCR and keeps one entry per CDR3 protein. In the table there are some 920,000 distinct CDR3 sequences, about a third of which are singletons. These receptors' antigens are unknown. The sequences come from cultured CD8+ T cells from PBMCs, collected from culture after CMV antigen stimulation. The receptor source for this set is a human donor in good health (CMV status not recorded). Some clones in this sample may be carry-over from other donors' samples.

The chain combines TRBV19 with TRBJ1-1; D is unclear. CDR3 size: 15 residues. Germline V lookup: CDR1 LNHDA, CDR2 SQIVND (reference sequence). Deletions cut 7 bases from V and 2 bases from J, with 17 bases between. The CDR3 region is CASIGREEGNTEAFF. DNA of the CDR3: TGTGCCAGTATAGGGAGGGAGGAAGGAAACACTGAAGCTTTCTTT.

This clonotype showed up just a few times. This sequence joins TRBV12-3 or TRBV12-4 and TRBJ1-1; D is perhaps TRBD1 (5 bases). The CDR3 runs to 12 residues. V was cut by 0 bases and J by 7 bases, with 6 bases left in between. CDR3 bases: TGTGCCAGCAGTTTAGCCAGGGATGAAGCTTTCTTT. Translation gives CASSLARDEAFF.

This clonotype has only a few counts. V gene TRBV5-6 combines with J gene TRBJ2-3; D remains unclear. Trimming took off 1 base at V and 1 base at J, with 7 bases between the two ends. There are 14 residues in the CDR3. CDR1 and CDR2 from the germline V gene are SGHDT and YYEEEE. The CDR3 DNA is TGTGCCAGCAGCTTGAACGGCCGCACAGATACGCAGTATTTT. Translation: CASSLNGRTDTQYF.

This clonotype has only a few counts. The V gene is TRBV19, the J gene TRBJ1-5, with D perhaps TRBD1 (5 bases). The CDR3 runs 15 residues. Trimming removed 5 bases from V and 7 bases from J, with 18 bases in between. Per the germline V gene, CDR1 is LNHDA and CDR2 is SQIVND (reference sequence). Here the CDR3 DNA reads TGTGCCAGTAGTCGAGACCAGGGAGTAAGGCAGCCCCAGCATTTT. It specifies CASSRDQGVRQPQHF.

The rearrangement joins TRBV6-5 to TRBJ2-3, with TRBD2 identical over 8 bases. The CDR3 extends over 16 amino acids. Trimming at V came to 0 bases and at J to 2 bases, leaving 4 bases not matched to a gene. Germline V gene data show CDR1 as MNHEY and CDR2 as SVGAGI. CDR3 loop: CASSYSAGGNTDTQYF. Written as DNA, the CDR3 is TGTGCCAGCAGTTACTCGGCGGGGGGAAACACAGATACGCAGTATTTT.

A word on this clonotype: A junction boundary mismatches the germline segment, possibly from a read error. The V call is TRBV7-9, the J call TRBJ2-1, with 10 positions matching TRBD1. The germline V gene has CDR1 SEHNR and CDR2 FQNEAQ (reference sequence). CDR3 length: 14 residues. The CDR3 here is CVSRQGAYYNEQFF. The CDR3 DNA reads as TGTGTCAGCAGACAGGGGGCGTACTACAATGAGCAGTTCTTC. The full variable domain, completed using reference TRBV7-9 and TRBJ2-1, is DTGVSQNPRHKITKRGQNVTFRCDPISEHNRLYWYRQTLGQGPEFLTYFQNEAQLEKSRLLSDRFSAERPKGSFSTLEIQRTEQGDSAMYLCVSRQGAYYNEQFFGPGTRLTVL.

This clonotype was detected many times. The rearrangement joins TRBV4-1 to TRBJ1-1, with TRBD1 matching 7 bases. Germline loops: CDR1 MGHRA, CDR2 YSYEKL. The CDR3 runs to 14 residues. J gave up 10 bases and V 6 bases, and 14 bases lay outside the gene matches. The CDR3 bases are TGCGCCAGCAGTCCCCGGGCAGGGGGATTTGGAGCTTTCTTT. This translates into CASSPRAGGFGAFF.

CDR3 loop: CASSYPRTANTGELFF. DNA for the CDR3: TGTGCCAGTAGTTACCCCCGGACAGCGAACACCGGGGAGCTGTTTTTT. The chain has TRBV19 and TRBJ2-2, with D possibly matching TRBD1 (6 bases). The CDR3 is 16 residues long. V lost 5 bases to trimming and J lost 0 bases, with 13 bases between them. The germline V gene encodes CDR1 LNHDA and CDR2 SQIVND (reference sequence).

This clonotype has a count of ten or more. This chain connects TRBV7-8 to TRBJ2-2; the D call may be TRBD1 or TRBD2 (5 bases each). The CDR3 is made up of 19 amino acids. Germline V CDR1 and CDR2: SGHVS, FQNEAQ. With 5 bases removed from V and 7 bases from J, the gap between germline ends came to 29 bases. In DNA form, the CDR3 reads TGTGCCAGCAGCACCTGGTTTCCCGGGGACGGGGCAGTCAGCGGGGAGCTGTTTTTT. It encodes CASSTWFPGDGAVSGELFF.

Ten or more counts support this clonotype. CDR3 in DNA: TGTGCCAGCAGCTCCGGAAAGCTGTGCGAGCAGTACGTC. It codes for CASSSGKLCEQYV. This rearrangement joins TRBV7-2 to TRBJ2-7; D unresolved. CDR1 and CDR2 (germline): SGHTA, FQGNSA. Trimming left V 4 bases short and J 6 bases short, with 13 bases between. The CDR3 totals 13 residues.

This clonotype has only a few counts. The rearrangement links TRBV27 to TRBJ2-1; 11 nucleotides line up with TRBD2. CDR3 length: 16 amino acids. Unmatched junction bases numbered 10, after V lost 5 bases and J lost 7 bases. Germline CDR1 reads MNHEY; CDR2 reads SMNVEV (reference sequence). CDR3 coding DNA: TGTGCCAGCAGTGACTTAGTTGGACTAGCGGGTAATGAGCAGTTCTTC. It translates to CASSDLVGLAGNEQFF.

V and J are TRBV2 and TRBJ1-1; D is unclear. V gave up 7 bases and J gave up 7 bases, with 16 bases separating them. This CDR3 has 13 residues. Germline assignment: CDR1 SNHLY and CDR2 FYNNEI. CDR3 in DNA: TGTGCCAGCACCGAACAACCTCTAGGTGAAGCTTTCTTT. It translates to CASTEQPLGEAFF.

Note on this clonotype: At one end, the junction sequence differs from germline, possibly due to a read error. V gene TRBV7-9 combines with J gene TRBJ2-7; D call uncertain. CDR1 SEHNR and CDR2 FQNEAQ come from the germline V gene (reference sequence). CDR3 length: 9 amino acids. For the CDR3, the DNA is TGTGCCAGCAGCTTATTCCCGCACTTC. It is translated as CASSLFPHF.

In regard to this clonotype: A much larger clone sits a single nucleotide away, making a read error possible. The chain combines TRBV12-3 or TRBV12-4 with TRBJ2-2; D is undetermined. The CDR3 consists of 17 residues. Trimming took 7 bases from V and 3 from J, leaving 21 bases between them. The CDR3 is CASTLTVTRPDTGELFF. The CDR3 nucleotides read TGTGCCAGCACCCTGACTGTAACTCGCCCGGACACCGGGGAGCTGTTTTTT.

This clonotype was seen only a few times. The V call is TRBV7-9, the J call TRBJ2-1, with 9 bases identical to TRBD1. The CDR3 has 16 residues. The V segment lost 5 bases and the J segment 7 bases; nucleotides outside the gene matches: 12. The germline V gene encodes CDR1 SEHNR and CDR2 FQNEAQ (reference sequence). The CDR3, as DNA: TGTGCCAGCAGCGCATACCCGGGACAGGGAAGTAATGAGCAGTTCTTC. This codes for CASSAYPGQGSNEQFF.

This clonotype was found a few times. The chain recombines TRBV2 with TRBJ1-2, with TRBD1 identical over 7 bases. Trimming took 8 bases from V and 3 from J; bases not matched to a gene: 12. CDR1 and CDR2 (germline): SNHLY, FYNNEI. The CDR3 is made up of 15 amino acids. The CDR3 DNA reads TGTGCCAGCCTGGGACCCACAGGGACAGACTATGGCTACACCTTC. Translating it yields CASLGPTGTDYGYTF.

Note on this clonotype: Without the conserved terminal phenylalanine or tryptophan, this CDR3 likely stems from a read error. The gene calls are TRBV5-1 and TRBJ1-3; no reliable D call. The germline V and J ends were trimmed by 0 bases and 0 bases, with 16 bases remaining between them. The CDR3 sequence is 18 residues long. Germline lookup yields CDR1 SGHRS and CDR2 YFSETQ. CDR3 coding DNA: TGCGCCAGCAGCTTGGCCGTTGGGAGTCCGGACTCTGGAAACACCATATATTCT. This encodes CASSLAVGSPDSGNTIYS.

The rearrangement links TRBV27 to TRBJ1-1, with D hard to call. The V end was cut by 0 bases, the J end by 3 bases, with 8 bases between. The CDR3 covers 14 residues. Germline loops: CDR1 MNHEY, CDR2 SMNVEV (reference sequence). CDR3 nucleotide sequence: TGTGCCAGCAGTTTATCTCTGGGTTACACTGAAGCTTTCTTT. Encoded protein: CASSLSLGYTEAFF.

V gene TRBV9 combines with J gene TRBJ1-5; TRBD1 matches 11 bases. After removal of 2 bases from V and 3 bases from J, the junction contained 4 bases not matched to a gene. Germline assignment: CDR1 SGDLS and CDR2 YYNGEE. This CDR3 spans 16 amino acids. CDR3 sequence: CASSVGTGGNNQPQHF. The CDR3 DNA follows: TGTGCCAGCAGCGTGGGGACAGGGGGAAACAATCAGCCCCAGCATTTT.

This chain uses TRBV2 with TRBJ2-3; 11 bases are shared with TRBD2. Germline CDR1 SNHLY, CDR2 FYNNEI. The CDR3 sequence is 17 residues long. The V and J ends lost 10 bases and 2 bases, in that order; junction bases with no gene match: 14. The CDR3: CATPSTSGGLFTDTQYF. CDR3 sequence (DNA): TGTGCCACCCCGAGCACTAGCGGGGGACTATTCACAGATACGCAGTATTTT.

The chain joins TRBV29-1 to TRBJ2-3, with 9 bases identical to TRBD2. Germline V lookup: CDR1 SQVTM, CDR2 ANQGSEA. The length of the CDR3 is 15 residues. J was trimmed by 2 bases and V by 2 bases; bases with no gene match: 5. CDR3 amino acids: CSVERRGGLTDTQYF. The CDR3 DNA reads TGCAGCGTTGAAAGGCGGGGGGGCCTCACAGATACGCAGTATTTT.

This clonotype was counted a single time. CDR3 sequence (DNA): TGTGCCAGCAGTTATATCAAAGAGACCCAGTACTTC. It yields the protein CASSYIKETQYF. V and J are TRBV6-2 or TRBV6-3 and TRBJ2-5; the D is unclear. The CDR3 extends over 12 amino acids. CDR1 MNHEY and CDR2 SVGEGT come from the germline V gene. With 3 bases removed from V and 3 bases from J, the gap between germline ends came to 5 bases.

This clonotype occurred a few times. The chain recombines TRBV6-4 with TRBJ2-7; D is possibly TRBD1 or TRBD2 (6 bases each). This CDR3 is built from 15 residues. CDR1 and CDR2 from the germline V gene are MRHNA and SNTAGT. V shed 2 bases and J shed 2 bases, with 13 bases lying between them. As DNA, the CDR3 is TGTGCCAGCAGTGACAAGGGGGGACGGACCTACGAGCAGTACGTC. It translates to CASSDKGGRTYEQYV.

This clonotype was found many times. The chain couples TRBV7-2 to TRBJ2-3, with 9 bases matching TRBD2. The CDR3 totals 18 residues. Germline loops: CDR1 SGHTA, CDR2 FQGNSA. V shed 0 bases and J 0 bases; nucleotides not matched to a gene: 7. The CDR3 nucleotides are TGTGCCAGCAGCTTAGCGGTTTTTAGCGGGAGTAGCACAGATACGCAGTATTTT. Amino acid sequence: CASSLAVFSGSSTDTQYF. The whole variable domain, filled in from reference TRBV7-2 and TRBJ2-3, reads GAGVSQSPSNKVTEKGKDVELRCDPISGHTALYWYRQSLGQGLEFLIYFQGNSAPDKSGLPSDRFSAERTGGSVSTLTIQRTQQEDSAVYLCASSLAVFSGSSTDTQYFGPGTRLTVL.

A note on this clonotype: One end of the junction is discordant with germline, which a read error may explain. The chain combines TRBV29-1 with TRBJ1-2, with no clear D. Per the germline V gene, CDR1 is SQVTM and CDR2 is ANQGSEA. The CDR3 sequence is 13 residues long. This CDR3 is CSVEGSAIYGYTF. DNA for the CDR3: TGCAGCGTCGAAGGGTCGGCAATCTATGGCTACACCTTC. The full variable domain, its missing parts supplied by reference TRBV29-1 and TRBJ1-2, is SAVISQKPSRDICQRGTSLTIQCQVDSQVTMMFWYRQQPGQSLTLIATANQGSEATYESGFVIDKFPISRPNLTFSTLTVSNMSPEDSSIYLCSVEGSAIYGYTFGSGTRLTVV.

In this sample, this clonotype turned up many times. The gene calls are TRBV7-9 and TRBJ2-2; D remains unclear. The CDR3 extends over 12 amino acids. The V gene lost 2 bases and the J gene lost 4 bases, with 2 bases spanning the gap. The germline gives CDR1 SEHNR, CDR2 FQNEAQ (reference sequence). CDR3 sequence (DNA): TGTGCCAGCAGCTTATCCACCGGGGAGCTGTTTTTT. It specifies CASSLSTGELFF.

In this sample, this clonotype turned up many times. The rearrangement links TRBV12-3 or TRBV12-4 to TRBJ1-4; D gene ambiguous. V dropped 6 bases and J dropped 8 bases, with 19 bases sitting between them. The CDR3 is 15 amino acids. CDR3 bases: TGTGCCAGCAGCTTCAATTTAGTCCCATCCGAAAAACTGTTTTTT. Translation gives CASSFNLVPSEKLFF.

The chain carries TRBV5-4 and TRBJ2-1, with D unclear. Germline V gene lookup returns CDR1 SGHNT and CDR2 YYREEE (reference sequence). Trimming cost V 0 bases and J 10 bases, with 8 bases left between them. The CDR3 spans 12 residues. In DNA, the CDR3 is TGTGCCAGCAGCTTGGGGCAGCCCGAGCAGTTCTTC. Residues: CASSLGQPEQFF.

The V and J genes are TRBV7-3 and TRBJ2-3; 7 bases align to TRBD2. The trim removed 2 bases at V and 5 bases at J, leaving 4 bases unmatched. The germline V gene has CDR1 SGHTA and CDR2 FQGTGA. This CDR3 contains 14 residues. The DNA of the CDR3 is TGTGCCAGCAGCTTAGGGGCTAGCGGAGATACGCAGTATTTT. It codes for CASSLGASGDTQYF.

A remark on this clonotype: At one end, the junction sequence differs from germline, possibly due to a read error. The chain links TRBV7-9 to TRBJ2-5; TRBD2 matches at 8 bases. The V gene's germline CDR1 is SEHNR and CDR2 FQNEAQ (reference sequence). The CDR3 consists of 15 residues. This CDR3 reads CVSPGERGSQETQYF. CDR3 DNA: TGTGTCAGCCCCGGGGAGCGGGGGAGCCAAGAGACCCAGTACTTC.

The chain carries TRBV4-3 and TRBJ1-4; no clear D. Trimming removed 1 base from V and 6 bases from J, with 12 bases in between. The CDR3 length is 15 residues. Germline lookup yields CDR1 LGHNA and CDR2 YSLEER. CDR3 coding DNA: TGCGCCAGCAGCCAAGGGTTCGGAAGCTATGAAAAACTGTTTTTT. This translates into CASSQGFGSYEKLFF.

The gene calls are TRBV6-6 and TRBJ1-2, with 7 bases aligning to TRBD1. Germline assignment: CDR1 MNHNY and CDR2 SVGAGI (reference sequence). V trimming: 5 bases; J trimming: 6 bases; junction bases outside the gene matches: 6. The CDR3 loop spans 13 amino acids. The CDR3 reads CASSADRADGYTF. CDR3 bases: TGTGCCAGCAGTGCCGACAGGGCTGATGGCTACACCTTC.